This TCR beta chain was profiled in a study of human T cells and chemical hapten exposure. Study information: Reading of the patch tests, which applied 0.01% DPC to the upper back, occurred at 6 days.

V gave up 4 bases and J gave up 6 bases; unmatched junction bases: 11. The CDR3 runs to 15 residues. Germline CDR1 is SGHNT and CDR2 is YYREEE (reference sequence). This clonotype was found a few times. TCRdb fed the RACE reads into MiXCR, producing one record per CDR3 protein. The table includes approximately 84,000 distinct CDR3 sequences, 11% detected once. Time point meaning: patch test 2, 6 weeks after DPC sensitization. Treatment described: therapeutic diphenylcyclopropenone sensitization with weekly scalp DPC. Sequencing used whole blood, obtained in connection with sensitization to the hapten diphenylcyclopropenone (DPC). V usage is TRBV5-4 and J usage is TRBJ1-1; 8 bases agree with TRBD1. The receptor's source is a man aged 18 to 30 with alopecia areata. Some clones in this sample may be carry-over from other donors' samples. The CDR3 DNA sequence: TGTGCCAGCAGCCCTACCAGGACAGGGCTGGCTGAAGCTTTCTTT. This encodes CASSPTRTGLAEAFF.